The 8 T cell receptor beta chains in this list originate from one sample, sequenced in a study of cytotoxic CD8 clonotypes in ibrutinib-treated CLL. This table comes from immunoSEQ multiplex PCR, and its TCRdb copy is limited to in-frame clones, with some not included. The sample consists of 30,000 or so clones, roughly 59% of them appearing once. This material consisted of PBMCs, taken before ibrutinib treatment. Receptors were obtained from a human donor with chronic lymphocytic leukemia.

This clone has a handful of counts. This chain joins TRBV2 and TRBJ1-5; 11 bases agree with TRBD1. From germline, CDR1 is SNHLY and CDR2 FYNNEI. V lost 10 bases to trimming and J lost 0 bases; unmatched junction nucleotides: 11. The CDR3 sequence is 17 residues long. The CDR3 sequence: CATGRDRGEFSNQPQHF. CDR3 sequence (DNA): TGTGCCACTGGACGGGACAGGGGGGAATTTAGCAATCAGCCCCAGCATTTT.

The DNA of the CDR3 is TGCAGCGTTGGGGACGGCTATGGCTACACCTTC. Its translation is CSVGDGYGYTF. The chain uses TRBV29-1 and TRBJ1-2; TRBD1 might be the D (5 bases). The length of the CDR3 is 11 residues. Deletions cut 4 bases from V and 4 bases from J, with 7 bases between. CDR1 and CDR2 (germline): SQVTM, ANQGSEA.

The chain carries TRBV25-1 and TRBJ2-1; TRBD2 aligns across 10 bases. Germline V gene lookup returns CDR1 MGHDK and CDR2 SYGVNS. This CDR3 contains 14 residues. Unmatched junction bases numbered 4, after V lost 5 bases and J lost 6 bases. The CDR3 here is CASSLAGERNEQFF. CDR3 sequence (DNA): TGTGCCAGCAGTCTAGCGGGAGAGCGCAATGAGCAGTTCTTC.

This clone was counted only a few times. The rearrangement uses TRBV5-3 and TRBJ2-1; D not certain. TRBV5-3 is given ORF status, its function remaining uncertain. There are 16 residues in the CDR3. The V end lost 0 bases, the J end lost 8 bases, and 18 bases lay between the germline ends. CDR3 amino acids: CARSLGTGVGGDEQFF. CDR3 sequence (DNA): TGTGCCAGAAGCTTGGGGACCGGAGTAGGTGGGGATGAGCAGTTCTTC.

The chain links TRBV5-1 to TRBJ2-1, with 8 bases matching TRBD2. With 0 bases clipped from V and 0 bases from J, the junction kept 5 bases outside the gene matches. The CDR3 spans 17 residues. Germline-derived CDR1 and CDR2 are SGHRS and YFSETQ. CDR3 sequence: CASSLAMLAGSYNEQFF. CDR3 nucleotide sequence: TGCGCCAGCAGCTTGGCCATGCTAGCGGGCTCCTACAATGAGCAGTTCTTC.

The rearrangement uses TRBV28 and TRBJ2-6, with 13 bases fitting TRBD2. Germline loops: CDR1 MDHEN, CDR2 SYDVKM. The trim removed 4 bases at V and 2 bases at J, leaving 5 bases unmatched. The CDR3 runs to 18 residues. The CDR3 spells CASSSPGLAGAGANVLTF. CDR3 coding DNA: TGTGCCAGCAGTTCACCCGGACTAGCGGGAGCTGGGGCCAACGTCCTGACTTTC. The variable domain in full, with the rest retrieved from reference TRBV28 and TRBJ2-6, is DVKVTQSSRYLVKRTGEKVFLECVQDMDHENMFWYRQDPGLGLRLIYFSYDVKMKEKGDIPEGYSVSREKKERFSLILESASTNQTSMYLCASSSPGLAGAGANVLTFGAGSRLTVL.

This clone was seen a few times. V gene TRBV7-3 combines with J gene TRBJ1-2; D possibly corresponds to TRBD1 (5 bases). The CDR3 covers 14 residues. Germline CDR1 reads SGHTA; CDR2 reads FQGTGA. Trimming left V 0 bases short and J 4 bases short, with 9 bases between. The CDR3 reads CASSLTGEGYGYTF. DNA for the CDR3: TGTGCCAGCAGCTTAACAGGGGAGGGCTATGGCTACACCTTC.

The V call is TRBV7-3, the J call TRBJ2-3; 7 positions match TRBD1. This CDR3 is built from 15 residues. The junction had 6 bases not matched to a gene; V was cut back by 5 bases and J by 1 base. Germline V gene lookup returns CDR1 SGHTA and CDR2 FQGTGA. This CDR3 is CASSQRTGGTDTQYF. The DNA of the CDR3 is TGTGCCAGCAGCCAGCGGACAGGAGGCACAGATACGCAGTATTTT.